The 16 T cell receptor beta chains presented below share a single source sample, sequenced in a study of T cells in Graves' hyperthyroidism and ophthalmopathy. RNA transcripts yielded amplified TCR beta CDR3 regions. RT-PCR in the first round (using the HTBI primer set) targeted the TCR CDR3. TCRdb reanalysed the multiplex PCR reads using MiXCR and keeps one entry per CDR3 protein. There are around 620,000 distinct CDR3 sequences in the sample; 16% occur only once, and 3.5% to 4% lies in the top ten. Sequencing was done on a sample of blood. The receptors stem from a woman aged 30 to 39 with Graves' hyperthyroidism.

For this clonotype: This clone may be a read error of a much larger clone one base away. The CDR3 here is CASSYGLAGGVNTGELFF. In DNA form, the CDR3 reads TGTGCCAGCAGTTACGGGTTAGCGGGAGGTGTGAACACCGGGGAGCTGTTTTTT. The genes are TRBV6-5 and TRBJ2-2; 10 nucleotides align to TRBD2. The ends lost 2 bases at V and 1 base at J; junction bases unmatched: 7. Germline CDR1 MNHEY, CDR2 SVGAGI. The CDR3 has 18 residues.

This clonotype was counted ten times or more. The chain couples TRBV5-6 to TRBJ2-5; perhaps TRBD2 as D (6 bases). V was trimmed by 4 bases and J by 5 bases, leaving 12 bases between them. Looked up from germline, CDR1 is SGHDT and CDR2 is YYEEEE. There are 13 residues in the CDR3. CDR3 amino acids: CASSPGGTETQYF. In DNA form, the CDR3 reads TGTGCCAGCAGCCCGGGCGGGACGGAGACCCAGTACTTC.

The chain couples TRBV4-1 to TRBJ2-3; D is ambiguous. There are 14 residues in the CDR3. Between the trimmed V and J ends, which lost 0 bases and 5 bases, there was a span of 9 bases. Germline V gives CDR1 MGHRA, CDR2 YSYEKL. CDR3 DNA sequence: TGCGCCAGCAGCCAAGACGGCGGAGAAGATACGCAGTATTTT. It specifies CASSQDGGEDTQYF.

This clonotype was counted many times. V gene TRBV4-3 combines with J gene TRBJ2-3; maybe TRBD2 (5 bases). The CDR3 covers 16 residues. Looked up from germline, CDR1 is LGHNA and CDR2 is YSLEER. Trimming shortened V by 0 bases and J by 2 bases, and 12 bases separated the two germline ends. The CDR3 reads CASSQDAGGITDTQYF. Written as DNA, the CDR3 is TGCGCCAGCAGCCAAGATGCGGGTGGAATCACAGATACGCAGTATTTT.

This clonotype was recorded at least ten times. The CDR3 region is CASSPTTGVGYSPLHF. The CDR3 nucleotides are TGTGCCAGCAGTCCCACGACAGGGGTTGGATATTCACCCCTCCACTTT. The V call is TRBV28, the J call TRBJ1-6, with TRBD1 matching over 8 bases. Germline V lookup: CDR1 MDHEN, CDR2 SYDVKM. The V and J ends lost 5 bases and 8 bases, in that order; junction bases with no gene match: 11. The CDR3 length is 16 residues.

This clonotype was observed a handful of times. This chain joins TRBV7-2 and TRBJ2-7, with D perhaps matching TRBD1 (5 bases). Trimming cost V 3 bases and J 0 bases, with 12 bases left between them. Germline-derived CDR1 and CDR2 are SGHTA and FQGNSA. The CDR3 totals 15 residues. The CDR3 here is CASSFLTAISYEQYF. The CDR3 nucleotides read TGTGCCAGCAGCTTTTTGACAGCAATCTCCTACGAGCAGTACTTC.

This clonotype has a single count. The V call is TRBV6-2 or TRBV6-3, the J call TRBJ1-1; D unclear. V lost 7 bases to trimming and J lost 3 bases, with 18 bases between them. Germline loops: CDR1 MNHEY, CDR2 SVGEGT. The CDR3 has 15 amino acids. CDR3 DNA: TGTGCCAGCACCGAGGCAGAGCCGGAGGACACTGAAGCTTTCTTT. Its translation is CASTEAEPEDTEAFF.

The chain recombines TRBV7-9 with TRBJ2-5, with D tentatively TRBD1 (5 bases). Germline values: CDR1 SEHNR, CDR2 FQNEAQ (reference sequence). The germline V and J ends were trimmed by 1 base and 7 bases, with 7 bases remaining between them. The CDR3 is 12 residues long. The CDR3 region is CASSLDDRTQYF. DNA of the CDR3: TGTGCCAGCAGCTTAGACGACAGGACCCAGTACTTC.

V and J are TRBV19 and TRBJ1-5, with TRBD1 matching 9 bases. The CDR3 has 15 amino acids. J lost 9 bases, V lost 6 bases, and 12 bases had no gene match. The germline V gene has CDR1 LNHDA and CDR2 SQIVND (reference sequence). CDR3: CASRKGQGTSGPQHF. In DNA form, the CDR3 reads TGTGCCAGTAGGAAGGGACAGGGAACCTCGGGGCCCCAGCATTTT. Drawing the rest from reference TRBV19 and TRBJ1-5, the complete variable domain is DGGITQSPKYLFRKEGQNVTLSCEQNLNHDAMYWYRQDPGQGLRLIYYSQIVNDFQKGDIAEGYSVSREKKESFPLTVTSAQKNPTAFYLCASRKGQGTSGPQHFGDGTRLSIL.

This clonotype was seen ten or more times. CDR3 amino acids: CALDRGNQPQHF. The CDR3 DNA follows: TGTGCCCTTGACAGGGGCAATCAGCCCCAGCATTTT. The chain employs TRBV30 and TRBJ1-5, with 7 nucleotides matching TRBD1. From germline, CDR1 is GTSNPN and CDR2 SVGIG (reference sequence). This CDR3 contains 12 residues. V lost 8 bases and J lost 2; bases outside the gene matches: 3.

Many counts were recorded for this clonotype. CDR3 coding DNA: TGTGCCAGCAGCATTGAGACTAGCGGGAGGACCTCCTACGAGCAGTACTTC. Protein product: CASSIETSGRTSYEQYF. V usage is TRBV7-8 and J usage is TRBJ2-7; 13 bases agree with TRBD2. The CDR3 totals 17 residues. Losses at the gene ends were 5 bases for V and 0 bases for J; bases not matched to a gene: 7. CDR1 and CDR2 from the germline V gene are SGHVS and FQNEAQ. Filled out from reference TRBV7-8 and TRBJ2-7, the complete variable domain reads GAGVSQSPRYKVAKRGQDVALRCDPISGHVSLFWYQQALGQGPEFLTYFQNEAQLDKSGLPSDRFFAERPEGSVSTLKIQRTQQEDSAVYLCASSIETSGRTSYEQYFGPGTRLTVT.

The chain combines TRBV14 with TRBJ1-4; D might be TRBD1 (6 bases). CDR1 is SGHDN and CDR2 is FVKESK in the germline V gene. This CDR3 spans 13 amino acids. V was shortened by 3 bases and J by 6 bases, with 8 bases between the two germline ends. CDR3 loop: CASSQGAYEKLFF. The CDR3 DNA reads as TGTGCCAGCAGCCAGGGGGCCTATGAAAAACTGTTTTTT.

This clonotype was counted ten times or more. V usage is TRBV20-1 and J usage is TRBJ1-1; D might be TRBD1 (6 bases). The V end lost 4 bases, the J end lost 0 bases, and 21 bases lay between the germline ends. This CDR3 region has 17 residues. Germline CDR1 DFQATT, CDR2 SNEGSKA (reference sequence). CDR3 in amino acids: CSAKSPGQPLMNTEAFF. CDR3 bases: TGCAGTGCTAAGTCCCCGGGACAACCGCTCATGAACACTGAAGCTTTCTTT.

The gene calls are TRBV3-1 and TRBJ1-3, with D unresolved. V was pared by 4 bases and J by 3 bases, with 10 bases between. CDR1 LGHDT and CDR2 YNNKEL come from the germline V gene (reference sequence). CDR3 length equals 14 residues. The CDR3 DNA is TGTGCCAGCAGCCGCCGCGGGGTTGGAAACACCATATATTTT. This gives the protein CASSRRGVGNTIYF.

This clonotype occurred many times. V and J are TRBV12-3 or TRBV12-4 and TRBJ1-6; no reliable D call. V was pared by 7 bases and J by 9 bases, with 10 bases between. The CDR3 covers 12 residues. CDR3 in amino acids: CASKRGSSPLHF. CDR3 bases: TGTGCCAGCAAACGGGGTAGTTCACCCCTCCACTTT.

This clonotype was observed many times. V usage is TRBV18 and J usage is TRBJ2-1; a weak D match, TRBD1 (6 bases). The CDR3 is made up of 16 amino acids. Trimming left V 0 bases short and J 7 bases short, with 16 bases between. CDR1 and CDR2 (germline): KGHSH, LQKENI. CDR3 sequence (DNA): TGTGCCAGCTCACCACCGACGACAGGTCCTACGAATGAGCAGTTCTTC. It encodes CASSPPTTGPTNEQFF.